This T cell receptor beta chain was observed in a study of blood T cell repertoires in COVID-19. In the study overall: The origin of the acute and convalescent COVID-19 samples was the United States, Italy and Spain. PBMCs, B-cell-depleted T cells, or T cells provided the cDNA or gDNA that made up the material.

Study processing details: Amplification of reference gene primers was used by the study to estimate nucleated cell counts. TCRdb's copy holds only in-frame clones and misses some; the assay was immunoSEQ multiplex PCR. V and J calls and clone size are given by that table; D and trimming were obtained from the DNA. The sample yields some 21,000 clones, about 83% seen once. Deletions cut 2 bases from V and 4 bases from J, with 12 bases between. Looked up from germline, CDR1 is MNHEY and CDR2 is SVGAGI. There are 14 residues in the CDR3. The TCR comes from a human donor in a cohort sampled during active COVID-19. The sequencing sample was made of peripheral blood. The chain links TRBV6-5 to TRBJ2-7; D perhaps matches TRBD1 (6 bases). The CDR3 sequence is CASSYEQGRYEQYF. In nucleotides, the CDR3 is TGTGCCAGCAGTTACGAACAGGGACGGTACGAGCAGTACTTC.